Sequencing of this T cell receptor beta chain was carried out in a study of CD8 T cells in Susac syndrome. Overall study findings and caveats: The study conceded that relatively few individuals underwent its TCR sequencing and HLA analysis.

Random hexamers served to reverse transcribe roughly 0.45 to 1 ug RNA. The TCR beta CDR3 was amplified by immunoSEQ multiplex PCR across 54 Vbeta, 13 Jbeta. In TCRdb, the immunoSEQ multiplex PCR reads were re-called with MiXCR into one record per CDR3 protein. Counted here are some 150,000 distinct CDR3 sequences, around 95% occurring once; the ten biggest clones make up 0.14% to 0.15%. Germline CDR1 is MDHEN and CDR2 is SYDVKM. The CDR3 is 16 residues long. The V end lost 6 bases, the J end lost 4 bases, and 21 bases lay between the germline ends. Concerning this clonotype: The antigen is undetermined.

CD8+ and CD4+ T cells from blood underwent TCR beta sequencing, which was carried out in a high-throughput format. Purification of the CD8+ and CD4+ T cells relied on negative isolation, and TEMRA cells underwent FACS enrichment. This clonotype originated in a human donor with multiple sclerosis. The sample consisted of CD8+ T cells from PBMCs. The chain combines TRBV28 with TRBJ1-1, with unresolved D. This CDR3 is CASSWVVGWGGTEAFF. CDR3 sequence (DNA): TGTGCCAGCAGCTGGGTTGTCGGGTGGGGTGGCACTGAAGCTTTCTTT.